This paragraph reports one T cell receptor beta chain. This clone was found many times. Its antigen remains undetermined. The input lacks base qualities; no much larger clone sits a single base away. V ends up 6 bases short and J 0 bases short, with an unmatched junction base count of 8. Reading from cysteine to phenylalanine, the CDR3 counts 16 amino acids. The only DNA kept is the CDR3, 48 bases in frame from the first base. The germline V gene provides CDR1 SNHLY and CDR2 FYNNEI. TCRbeta CDR3 regions were amplified from genomic DNA using the immunoSEQ Assay, a bias-controlled multiplex PCR. On the authors' methods: Nucleated cell counts per sample were estimated from amplification of reference gene primers within the assay. To quantify the absolute abundance of each unique TCRbeta CDR3 rearrangement, sequence reads were collapsed and filtered. For each sample, productive Simpson clonality was calculated by taking the square root of Simpson's diversity index across productive rearrangements. What TCRdb holds here is the immuneACCESS table cut down to in-frame rearrangements. Part of the clones is not present; checked against another copy, under half of the missing clones reflect an unresolved V gene, and the others are unexplained. D and trimming were read from the DNA, whereas the V and J calls and clone size are those reported in that table. Here the sample has hundreds of thousands of clones; around four fifths occur a single time. The top ten clonotypes cover around 4.5% of the sample.

These data come from a study of blood T cell repertoires in COVID-19 (TCRdb year 2020). About the investigation overall: Samples covering the acute and convalescent phases of COVID-19 were provided by collaborators in the United States, Italy and Spain. The repertoires were released in a freely available public database intended as a resource for research on the immune response to SARS-CoV-2. Where available, HLA class I and class II types were obtained from metadata supplied by the sample provider rather than from assay-based typing. Nearly every sample came with metadata listing a de-identified subject ID, COVID-19 status, age in years and sex. The samples were drawn from the first 160 participants of the ongoing ImmuneRACE study and from 950 to 1,500 subjects provided by 6 global collaborators. The material from the prospective study consisted of cDNA or gDNA derived from T cells, B-cell-depleted T cells, or PBMCs. The dataset comprised deeply sampled blood TCRbeta repertoires from subjects exposed to, actively infected with, or recovered from COVID-19.

Points the paper makes about the study in general: The quantity of clinical and demographic metadata differed by source and by participant and was supplied without curation.

Each collaborating institution followed its own protocols to collect whole blood in K2EDTA tubes. For TCRbeta analysis, collaborators shipped samples in one of three forms: frozen whole blood, isolated PBMCs, or DNA extracted from either of those sample types. The sequencing input was peripheral blood. The sequence joins TRBV2 to TRBJ1-5, and 7 junction bases match TRBD1. This clonotype originated in a woman aged 45-65 years with active or convalescent COVID-19. For the CDR3, the sequence is CASRDFDRASNQPQHF. The nucleotide sequence is TGTGCCAGCAGGGACTTCGACAGGGCTAGCAATCAGCCCCAGCATTTT.